Below are 27 T cell receptor beta chains sequenced from a single sample in a study of regulatory T cells in long-lasting Graves disease. Construction of TCR beta libraries relied on iRepertoire HTBI primers and on Arm-PCR targeting CDR3 regions. TCRdb passed the multiplex PCR reads through MiXCR, listing each CDR3 protein once. The data show some 440,000 distinct CDR3 sequences, less than 25% seen once. Time point defined: persistent/refractory GD, antithyroid drugs over 5 years with positive TRAb. Preparation of the TCR library used RNA extracted from PBMCs. Here the sequenced sample was peripheral blood mononuclear cells (PBMCs), taken when the disease was refractory, from a patient treated with antithyroid drugs. These receptors were taken from a female donor with Graves disease.

This clonotype was seen at least ten times. The chain combines TRBV13 with TRBJ2-7, with TRBD2 as a possible D gene (5 bases). The CDR3 runs to 12 residues. The V gene lost 5 bases and the J gene lost 5 bases, with 10 bases spanning the gap. CDR1 is PRHDT and CDR2 is FYEKMQ in the germline V gene (reference sequence). The DNA for the CDR3 is TGTGCCAGCAGCGTTAGCGTCCACGAGCAGTACTTC. Amino acids: CASSVSVHEQYF.

DNA of the CDR3: TGTGCCTGGAGTGCCCCCAGGGGGATAAGTACTGAAGCTTTCTTT. It specifies CAWSAPRGISTEAFF. This chain links TRBV30 with TRBJ1-1; 7 nucleotides match TRBD1. CDR3 size: 15 residues. CDR1 GTSNPN and CDR2 SVGIG come from the germline V gene (reference sequence). Trimming removed 1 base from V and 5 bases from J; junction bases left unmatched: 10.

This clonotype occurred a few times. The chain combines TRBV29-1 with TRBJ2-7; the D is unclear. V lost 6 bases to trimming and J lost 3 bases, with 9 bases between them. This CDR3 comprises 11 residues. Germline V CDR1 and CDR2: SQVTM, ANQGSEA. For the CDR3, the DNA is TGCAGCGTCGTAGTCCGCTACGAGCAGTACTTC. This translates into CSVVVRYEQYF.

Worth noting for this clonotype: Just one base apart from a much larger clone, this may be a read error. The rearrangement uses TRBV28 and TRBJ1-2; D gene uncertain. V was clipped by 0 bases and J by 4 bases, with 12 bases between them. The CDR3 runs 15 residues. Germline V gene lookup returns CDR1 MDHEN and CDR2 SYDVKM. As DNA, the CDR3 is TGTGCCAGCAGTTTATGGAGAGTGGAGAGCTATGGCTACACCTTC. This gives the protein CASSLWRVESYGYTF.

The chain joins TRBV28 to TRBJ1-4; a possible D gene is TRBD1 (5 bases). The V gene's germline CDR1 is MDHEN and CDR2 SYDVKM. Trimming cost V 5 bases and J 3 bases, with 19 bases left between them. The CDR3 consists of 17 residues. CDR3 loop: CASSPLGRIIANEKLFF. The CDR3 DNA follows: TGTGCCAGCAGTCCCTTGGGACGGATTATAGCTAATGAAAAACTGTTTTTT.

This clonotype was counted ten times or more. This sequence joins TRBV20-1 and TRBJ1-5; D unclear. The V end was cut by 0 bases, the J end by 1 base, with 13 bases between. The CDR3 is 16 residues long. Looked up from germline, CDR1 is DFQATT and CDR2 is SNEGSKA (reference sequence). This CDR3 is CSARDSRAVSNQPQHF. DNA for the CDR3: TGCAGTGCTAGAGATAGCCGGGCGGTAAGCAATCAGCCCCAGCATTTT.

This clonotype was observed at least ten times. CDR3 sequence (DNA): TGTGCCAGCAGCTACGGGGCCAGTACCTACGAGCAGTACTTC. It specifies CASSYGASTYEQYF. The genes are TRBV7-8 and TRBJ2-7, with D perhaps given as TRBD1 or TRBD2 (5 bases each). V gave up 4 bases and J gave up 2 bases, with 12 bases separating them. The CDR3 sequence is 14 residues long. CDR1 is SGHVS and CDR2 is FQNEAQ in the germline V gene.

At least ten counts were recorded for this clonotype. The rearrangement links TRBV28 to TRBJ1-1, with D unclear. Trimming cost V 5 bases and J 4 bases, with 17 bases left between them. The CDR3 loop spans 15 amino acids. Germline-derived CDR1 and CDR2 are MDHEN and SYDVKM. CDR3: CASSTPISGPTEAFF. In DNA form, the CDR3 reads TGTGCCAGCAGTACACCAATCTCAGGTCCCACTGAAGCTTTCTTT. Supplemented by reference TRBV28 and TRBJ1-1, the full variable domain reads DVKVTQSSRYLVKRTGEKVFLECVQDMDHENMFWYRQDPGLGLRLIYFSYDVKMKEKGDIPEGYSVSREKKERFSLILESASTNQTSMYLCASSTPISGPTEAFFGQGTRLTVV.

The V call is TRBV20-1, the J call TRBJ1-5; 8 positions match TRBD1. CDR1 and CDR2 (germline): DFQATT, SNEGSKA (reference sequence). Germline trimming cut 5 bases from V and 4 bases from J; bases unmatched to any gene: 7. The CDR3 consists of 14 residues. Here the CDR3 DNA reads TGCAGTGCTTACAGGACAGGGTATAATCAGCCCCAGCATTTT. Its translation: CSAYRTGYNQPQHF.

In its sample, this clonotype was seen a few times. The rearrangement links TRBV7-2 to TRBJ1-2, with 7 bases aligning to TRBD1. The CDR3 totals 12 residues. Germline CDR1 SGHTA, CDR2 FQGNSA. J lost 7 bases, V lost 6 bases, and 5 bases had no gene match. The CDR3 DNA reads TGTGCCAGCAGAGGGGGCGGGGGTGGCTACACCTTC. Translation gives CASRGGGGGYTF.

This clonotype was observed a handful of times. The chain joins TRBV24-1 to TRBJ2-3, with 13 positions matching TRBD2. Per the germline V gene, CDR1 is KGHDR and CDR2 is SFDVKD. The trim removed 4 bases at V and 0 bases at J, leaving 3 bases unmatched. CDR3 length: 17 residues. Here the CDR3 DNA reads TGTGCCACCAGTGACCGGACTAGCGGGAGAAGCACAGATACGCAGTATTTT. Translation: CATSDRTSGRSTDTQYF.

The chain joins TRBV28 to TRBJ2-5, with 14 bases fitting TRBD2. Looked up from germline, CDR1 is MDHEN and CDR2 is SYDVKM. The CDR3 is 17 amino acids. V was clipped by 0 bases and J by 4 bases; unmatched bases: 4. CDR3 sequence: CASSLWIGLAGGETQYF. As DNA, the CDR3 is TGTGCCAGCAGTTTATGGATAGGACTAGCGGGAGGAGAGACCCAGTACTTC. Based on the CDR3 plus reference TRBV28 and TRBJ2-5, the full variable domain is DVKVTQSSRYLVKRTGEKVFLECVQDMDHENMFWYRQDPGLGLRLIYFSYDVKMKEKGDIPEGYSVSREKKERFSLILESASTNQTSMYLCASSLWIGLAGGETQYFGPGTRLLVL.

This clonotype was observed many times. V usage is TRBV7-8 and J usage is TRBJ1-6; TRBD1 aligns across 7 bases. The CDR3 covers 13 residues. Germline V gives CDR1 SGHVS, CDR2 FQNEAQ. The V and J ends lost 3 bases and 7 bases, in that order; junction bases with no gene match: 0. In DNA form, the CDR3 reads TGTGCCAGCAGCTTGGACAGGAATTCACCCCTCCACTTT. Amino acids: CASSLDRNSPLHF.

In its sample, this clonotype was seen many times. The rearrangement links TRBV7-8 to TRBJ2-7; 7 nucleotides align to TRBD1. The germline V gene has CDR1 SGHVS and CDR2 FQNEAQ. This CDR3 spans 17 amino acids. Unmatched junction bases numbered 15, after V lost 3 bases and J lost 4 bases. The chain's CDR3 is CASSLATRGLAVYEQYF. Here the CDR3 DNA reads TGTGCCAGCAGCTTGGCGACAAGGGGGCTGGCTGTGTACGAGCAGTACTTC.

With respect to this clonotype: The likely explanation is a read error, given a far larger clone one base away. CDR3 amino acids: CASSLGTSEKETQYF. The CDR3 DNA sequence: TGTGCCAGCAGTTTAGGGACTAGCGAAAAAGAGACCCAGTACTTC. The chain employs TRBV2 and TRBJ2-5; 10 bases are shared with TRBD2. Germline loops: CDR1 SNHLY, CDR2 FYNNEI. The length of the CDR3 is 15 residues. V trimming: 5 bases; J trimming: 3 bases; junction bases outside the gene matches: 6. The variable domain in full, with the rest retrieved from reference TRBV2 and TRBJ2-5, is EPEVTQTPSHQVTQMGQEVILRCVPISNHLYFYWYRQILGQKVEFLVSFYNNEISEKSEIFDDQFSVERPDGSNFTLKIRSTKLEDSAMYFCASSLGTSEKETQYFGPGTRLLVL.

V gene TRBV7-2 combines with J gene TRBJ2-1; D is uncertain. The germline V gene encodes CDR1 SGHTA and CDR2 FQGNSA. V was clipped by 0 bases and J by 1 base, with 10 bases between them. The CDR3 length is 16 residues. CDR3 amino acids: CASSLASTTSYNEQFF. Here the CDR3 DNA reads TGTGCCAGCAGCTTAGCGAGCACGACTTCCTACAATGAGCAGTTCTTC.

V is TRBV20-1 and J is TRBJ1-2, with TRBD1 identical over 8 bases. CDR1 is DFQATT and CDR2 is SNEGSKA in the germline V gene (reference sequence). The CDR3 sequence is 14 residues long. Trimming removed 7 bases from V and 1 base from J; junction bases left unmatched: 8. In DNA form, the CDR3 reads TGCAGTGTCGTGACAGGGGCGATTAACTATGGCTACACCTTC. It is translated as CSVVTGAINYGYTF.

A remark on this clonotype: Just one base apart from a much larger clone, this may be a read error. This chain connects TRBV13 to TRBJ1-6; D is unresolved. The V gene's germline CDR1 is PRHDT and CDR2 FYEKMQ (reference sequence). CDR3 length equals 13 residues. CDR3 nucleotide sequence: TGCGCCAGCAGCTTTGCCCGGGAGTCACCCCTCCACTTT. This gives the protein CASSFARESPLHF.

The rearrangement uses TRBV9 and TRBJ2-7; perhaps TRBD1 as D (6 bases). V was pared by 2 bases and J by 0 bases, with 12 bases between. The CDR3 covers 15 residues. Germline CDR1 SGDLS, CDR2 YYNGEE. The CDR3 loop is CASSVAGVNSYEQYF. The CDR3 DNA follows: TGTGCCAGCAGCGTTGCAGGGGTCAACTCCTACGAGCAGTACTTC.

This clonotype came up many times. The rearrangement joins TRBV20-1 to TRBJ2-7; D is possibly TRBD1 (6 bases). The CDR3 covers 13 residues. Germline V lookup: CDR1 DFQATT, CDR2 SNEGSKA (reference sequence). V lost 5 bases, J lost 2 bases, and 13 bases lay in between. CDR3 in amino acids: CSAVDRTPYEQYF. For the CDR3, the DNA is TGCAGTGCTGTAGACAGGACCCCCTACGAGCAGTACTTC.

This clonotype has ten or more counts. The gene calls are TRBV28 and TRBJ2-5, with TRBD2 matching 8 bases. The CDR3 runs 15 residues. The trim removed 8 bases at V and 1 base at J, leaving 9 bases unmatched. Germline V gene data show CDR1 as MDHEN and CDR2 as SYDVKM. CDR3 coding DNA: TGTGCCAGCCTGGGGAGTAGCGGGATCCAAGAGACCCAGTACTTC. It translates to CASLGSSGIQETQYF.

The rearrangement joins TRBV30 to TRBJ2-2; 7 bases match TRBD2. With 4 bases clipped from V and 4 bases from J, the junction kept 6 bases outside the gene matches. The CDR3 sequence is 14 residues long. Per germline, CDR1 GTSNPN and CDR2 SVGIG (reference sequence). CDR3 amino acids: CAWKGLAATGELFF. The CDR3 DNA is TGTGCCTGGAAGGGGCTAGCGGCCACCGGGGAGCTGTTTTTT.

This clonotype was found many times. The chain links TRBV28 to TRBJ2-7, with D possibly being TRBD1 or TRBD2 (6 bases each). This CDR3 comprises 15 residues. CDR1 and CDR2 (germline): MDHEN, SYDVKM. V was cut by 3 bases and J by 0 bases, with 12 bases left in between. The CDR3 nucleotides read TGTGCCAGCAGTTTTAGGGGGAGGCCCTCCTACGAGCAGTACTTC. Its protein is CASSFRGRPSYEQYF.

The V call is TRBV6-1, the J call TRBJ1-5, with 9 bases lining up with TRBD1. V was pared by 7 bases and J by 7 bases, with 8 bases of the junction left unmatched. The CDR3 has 14 residues. Germline V gene sequence: CDR1 MNHNS, CDR2 SASEGT. CDR3 in amino acids: CASTGDREGQPQHF. As DNA, the CDR3 is TGTGCCAGCACCGGGGACAGGGAAGGGCAGCCCCAGCATTTT.

The chain carries TRBV20-1 and TRBJ2-1; TRBD1 agrees at 9 bases. Germline V gene lookup returns CDR1 DFQATT and CDR2 SNEGSKA (reference sequence). The CDR3 has 18 amino acids. Germline trimming cut 6 bases from V and 1 base from J; bases unmatched to any gene: 16. The CDR3 coding sequence is TGCAGTGCCCCCGGGACAGGGTCCCGCTTCAGGTCCTACAATGAGCAGTTCTTC. It is translated as CSAPGTGSRFRSYNEQFF.

Many counts were recorded for this clonotype. This sequence joins TRBV27 and TRBJ2-7; 10 bases fit TRBD1. This CDR3 has 13 residues. V lost 8 bases to trimming and J lost 3 bases; unmatched junction nucleotides: 4. Looked up from germline, CDR1 is MNHEY and CDR2 is SMNVEV (reference sequence). The CDR3: CASRDRGYYEQYF. The CDR3 DNA is TGTGCCAGCCGGGACAGGGGTTACTACGAGCAGTACTTC.

This clonotype was recorded many times. The genes are TRBV11-2 and TRBJ1-4; 9 nucleotides align to TRBD1. The CDR3 consists of 14 residues. Trimming at V came to 6 bases and at J to 7 bases, leaving 6 bases not matched to a gene. Germline CDR1 and CDR2: SGHAT and FQNNGV. The CDR3 is CASSMGTGTEKLFF. The CDR3 nucleotides read TGTGCCAGCAGTATGGGGACAGGGACTGAAAAACTGTTTTTT.